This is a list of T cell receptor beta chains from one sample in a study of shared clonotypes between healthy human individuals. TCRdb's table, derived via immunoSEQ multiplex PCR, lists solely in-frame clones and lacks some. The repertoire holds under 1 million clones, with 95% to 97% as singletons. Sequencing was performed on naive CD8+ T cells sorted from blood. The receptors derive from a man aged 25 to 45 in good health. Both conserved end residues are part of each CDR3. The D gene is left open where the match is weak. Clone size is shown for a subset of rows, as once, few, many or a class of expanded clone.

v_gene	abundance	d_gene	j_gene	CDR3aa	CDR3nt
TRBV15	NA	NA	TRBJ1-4	CATEPATNEKLFF	TGTGCCACCGAGCCCGCAACTAATGAAAAACTGTTTTTT
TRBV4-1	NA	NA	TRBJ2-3	CASSLPLDTQYF	TGCGCCAGCAGCCTCCCTCTTGATACGCAGTATTTT
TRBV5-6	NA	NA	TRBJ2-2	CASSLGGAGELFF	TGTGCCAGCAGCTTGGGAGGAGCCGGGGAGCTGTTTTTT
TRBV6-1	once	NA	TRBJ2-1	CASSTRAGGYNEQFF	TGTGCCAGCAGTACTCGCGCGGGTGGCTACAATGAGCAGTTCTTC
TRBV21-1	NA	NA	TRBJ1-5	CASSKVRDREYSNQPQHF	TGTGCCAGCAGCAAAGTTAGAGACAGGGAATATAGCAATCAGCCCCAGCATTTT
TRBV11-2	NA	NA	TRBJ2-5	CASSTTSDNLEETQYF	TGTGCCAGCAGCACCACTAGTGACAACTTGGAAGAGACCCAGTACTTC
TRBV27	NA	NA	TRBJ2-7	CASSFQTSGYEQYF	TGTGCCAGCAGTTTCCAAACTAGTGGCTACGAGCAGTACTTC
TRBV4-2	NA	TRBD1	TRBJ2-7	CASSWGQSGYEQYF	TGTGCCAGCAGCTGGGGACAGTCAGGCTACGAGCAGTACTTC
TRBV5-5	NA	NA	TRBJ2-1	CASSLGTRGRGEQFF	TGTGCCAGCAGCTTGGGGACTAGGGGGCGGGGTGAGCAGTTCTTC
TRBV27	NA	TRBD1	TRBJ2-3	CASRTPGQRVTDTQYF	TGTGCCAGCAGAACGCCGGGACAGAGAGTCACAGATACGCAGTATTTT
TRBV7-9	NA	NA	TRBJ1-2	CASRGGSGYTF	TGTGCCAGCAGGGGGGGATCCGGCTACACCTTC
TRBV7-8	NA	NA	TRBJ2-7	CASNPWQGGEQYF	TGTGCCAGCAACCCCTGGCAGGGTGGCGAGCAGTACTTC
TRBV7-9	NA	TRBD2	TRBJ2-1	CASSLGTSGSIYNEQFF	TGTGCCAGCAGCTTAGGGACTAGCGGGAGTATCTACAATGAGCAGTTCTTC
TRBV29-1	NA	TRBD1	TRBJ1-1	CSATQGGTEAFF	TGCAGCGCAACCCAGGGGGGCACTGAAGCTTTCTTT
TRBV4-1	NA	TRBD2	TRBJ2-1	CASSQDQGLAGNNEQFF	TGCGCCAGCAGCCAAGACCAAGGACTAGCGGGAAACAATGAGCAGTTCTTC
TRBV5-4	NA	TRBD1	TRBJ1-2	CASSSTGQGNYGYTF	TGTGCCAGCAGCTCGACGGGACAGGGCAACTATGGCTACACCTTC
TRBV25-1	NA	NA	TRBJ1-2	CASWGLGSGYTF	TGTGCCAGCTGGGGCTTAGGGAGTGGCTACACCTTC
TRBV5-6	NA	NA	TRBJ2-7	CASSLWVTKTEQGHEQYF	TGTGCCAGCAGCTTGTGGGTGACTAAGACGGAACAGGGCCACGAGCAGTACTTC
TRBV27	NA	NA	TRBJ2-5	CASLGAGTQYF	TGTGCCAGCCTAGGGGCCGGGACCCAGTACTTC
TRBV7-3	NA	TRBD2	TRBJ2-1	CASSPLAAGTNEQFF	TGTGCCAGCAGTCCACTAGCGGCGGGGACCAATGAGCAGTTCTTC
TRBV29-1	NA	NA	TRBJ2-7	CSVELPGPSSYEQYF	TGCAGCGTTGAGCTGCCGGGACCGAGCTCCTACGAGCAGTACTTC
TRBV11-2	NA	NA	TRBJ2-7	CASSPSRTVSYEQYF	TGTGCCAGCAGCCCCTCCCGGACAGTTTCCTACGAGCAGTACTTC
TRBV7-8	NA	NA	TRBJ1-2	CASSLAGRVGRGYTF	TGTGCCAGCAGCTTAGCCGGGCGGGTTGGTCGTGGCTACACCTTC
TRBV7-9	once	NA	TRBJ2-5	CASRSTRDQETQYF	TGTGCCAGCAGATCGACTAGGGACCAAGAGACCCAGTACTTC
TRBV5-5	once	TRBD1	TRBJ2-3	CASSLRETGGITDTQYF	TGTGCCAGCAGCTTACGGGAGACAGGGGGTATTACAGATACGCAGTATTTT
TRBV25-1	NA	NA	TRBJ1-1	CASQIGQKAFF	TGTGCCAGCCAGATCGGACAGAAAGCTTTCTTT
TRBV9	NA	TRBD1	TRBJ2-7	CASSYTGTAYEQYF	TGTGCCAGCAGTTACACCGGGACAGCCTACGAGCAGTACTTC
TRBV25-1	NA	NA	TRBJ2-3	CASRPGYTDTQYF	TGTGCCAGCAGACCAGGATACACAGATACGCAGTATTTT
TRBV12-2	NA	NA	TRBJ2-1	CASRLLLQGSSYNEQFF	TGTGCAAGTCGCTTGTTGTTGCAGGGAAGCTCCTACAATGAGCAGTTCTTC
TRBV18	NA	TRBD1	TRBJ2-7	CASSRNPGQTYEQYF	TGTGCCAGCTCACGCAATCCGGGACAGACCTACGAGCAGTACTTC
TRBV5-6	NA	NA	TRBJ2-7	CASSDGGYEQYF	TGTGCCAGCAGCGACGGAGGGTACGAGCAGTACTTC
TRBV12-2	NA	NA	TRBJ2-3	CASRDSLTSTDTQYF	TGTGCAAGTCGGGACAGCTTAACTAGCACAGATACGCAGTATTTT
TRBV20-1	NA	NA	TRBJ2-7	CSARDTYEQYF	TGCAGTGCTCGGGATACCTACGAGCAGTACTTC
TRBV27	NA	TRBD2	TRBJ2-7	CASTHPTSFEQYF	TGTGCCAGCACCCATCCGACTAGCTTCGAGCAGTACTTC
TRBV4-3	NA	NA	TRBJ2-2	CASSQGAENTGELFF	TGCGCCAGCAGCCAAGGGGCGGAGAACACCGGGGAGCTGTTTTTT
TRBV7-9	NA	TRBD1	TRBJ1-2	CASSHIGQGDYGYTF	TGTGCCAGCAGCCATATAGGACAGGGAGACTATGGCTACACCTTC
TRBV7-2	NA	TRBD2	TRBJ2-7	CASSLVGGRVYEQYF	TGTGCCAGCAGCTTAGTTGGCGGGAGGGTATACGAGCAGTACTTC
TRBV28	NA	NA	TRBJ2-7	CASSTGTSPSYEQYF	TGTGCCAGCAGTACCGGGACCTCCCCCTCCTACGAGCAGTACTTC
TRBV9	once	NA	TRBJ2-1	CASSIRDEAYNEQFF	TGTGCCAGCAGCATCCGCGACGAAGCCTACAATGAGCAGTTCTTC
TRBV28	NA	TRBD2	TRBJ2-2	CASNYDTSGRGNTGELFF	TGTGCCAGCAATTACGATACTAGCGGGAGGGGGAACACCGGGGAGCTGTTTTTT
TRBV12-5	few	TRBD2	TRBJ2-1	CASGTTSGRSGVYNEQFF	TGTGCTAGTGGCACAACTAGCGGGAGATCTGGGGTCTACAATGAGCAGTTCTTC
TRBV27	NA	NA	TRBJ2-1	CASRRGAYNEQFF	TGTGCCAGCAGGAGGGGGGCTTACAATGAGCAGTTCTTC
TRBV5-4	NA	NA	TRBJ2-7	CASSFEDNPYEQYF	TGTGCCAGCAGCTTCGAGGACAACCCCTACGAGCAGTACTTC
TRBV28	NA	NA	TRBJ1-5	CASSLYRGNQPQHF	TGTGCCAGCAGTTTATATCGTGGGAATCAGCCCCAGCATTTT